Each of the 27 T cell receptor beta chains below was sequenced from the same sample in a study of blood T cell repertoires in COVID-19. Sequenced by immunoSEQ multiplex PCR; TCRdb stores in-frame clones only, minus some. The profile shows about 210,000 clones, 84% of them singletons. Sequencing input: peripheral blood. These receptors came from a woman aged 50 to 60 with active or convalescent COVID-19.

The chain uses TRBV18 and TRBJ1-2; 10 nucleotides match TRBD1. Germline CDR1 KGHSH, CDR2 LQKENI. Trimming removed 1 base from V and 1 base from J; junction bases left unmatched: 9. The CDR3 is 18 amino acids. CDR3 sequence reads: CASSPLASGQGINYGYTF. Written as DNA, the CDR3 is TGTGCCAGCTCACCACTAGCATCGGGACAGGGGATTAACTATGGCTACACCTTC. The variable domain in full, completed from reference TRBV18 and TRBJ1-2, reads NAGVMQNPRHLVRRRGQEARLRCSPMKGHSHVYWYRQLPEEGLKFMVYLQKENIIDESGMPKERFSAEFPKEGPSILRIQQVVRGDSAAYFCASSPLASGQGINYGYTFGSGTRLTVV.

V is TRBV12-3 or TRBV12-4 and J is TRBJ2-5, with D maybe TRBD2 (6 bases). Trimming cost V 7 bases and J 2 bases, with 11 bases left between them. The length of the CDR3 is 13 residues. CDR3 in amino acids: CASTGGKQETQYF. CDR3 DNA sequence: TGTGCCAGCACCGGGGGAAAACAAGAGACCCAGTACTTC.

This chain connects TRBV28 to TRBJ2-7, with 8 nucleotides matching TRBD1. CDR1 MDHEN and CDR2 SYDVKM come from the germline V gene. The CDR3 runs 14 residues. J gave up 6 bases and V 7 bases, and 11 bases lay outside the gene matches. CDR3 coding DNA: TGTGCCAGCAACCCCGCAGGGGGCAGGGGCGAGCAGTACTTC. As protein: CASNPAGGRGEQYF.

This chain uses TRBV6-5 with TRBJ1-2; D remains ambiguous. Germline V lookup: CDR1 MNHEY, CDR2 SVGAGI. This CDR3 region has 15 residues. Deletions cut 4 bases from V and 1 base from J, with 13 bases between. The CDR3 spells CASSSGGHLNYGYTF. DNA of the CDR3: TGTGCCAGCAGTTCGGGAGGGCACCTTAACTATGGCTACACCTTC.

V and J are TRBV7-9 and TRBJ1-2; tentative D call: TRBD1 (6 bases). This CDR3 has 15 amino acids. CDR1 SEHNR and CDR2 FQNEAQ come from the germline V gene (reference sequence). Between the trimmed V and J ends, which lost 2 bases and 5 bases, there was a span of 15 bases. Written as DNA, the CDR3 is TGTGCCAGCAGCTTACAGTACCGGGACACTTATGGCTACACCTTC. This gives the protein CASSLQYRDTYGYTF.

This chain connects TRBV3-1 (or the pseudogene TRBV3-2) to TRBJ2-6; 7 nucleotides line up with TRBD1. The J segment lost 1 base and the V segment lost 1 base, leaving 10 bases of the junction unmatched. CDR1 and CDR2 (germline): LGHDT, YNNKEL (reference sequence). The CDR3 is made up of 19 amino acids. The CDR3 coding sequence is TGTGCCAGCAGCCAAGGATTGGACAGGTCAAAGTCTGGGGCCAACGTCCTGACTTTC. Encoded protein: CASSQGLDRSKSGANVLTF.

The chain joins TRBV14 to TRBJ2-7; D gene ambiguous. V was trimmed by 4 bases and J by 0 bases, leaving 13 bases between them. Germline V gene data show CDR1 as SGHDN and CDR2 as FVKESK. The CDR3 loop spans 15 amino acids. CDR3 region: CASSPTTWSSYEQYF. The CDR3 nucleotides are TGTGCCAGCAGCCCTACTACCTGGAGCTCCTACGAGCAGTACTTC.

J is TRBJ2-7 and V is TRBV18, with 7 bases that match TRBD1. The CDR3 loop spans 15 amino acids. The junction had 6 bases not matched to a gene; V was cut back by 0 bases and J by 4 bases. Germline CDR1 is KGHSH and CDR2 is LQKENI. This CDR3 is CASSPPGGFGYEQYF. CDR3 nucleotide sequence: TGTGCCAGCTCACCACCAGGGGGCTTTGGGTACGAGCAGTACTTC.

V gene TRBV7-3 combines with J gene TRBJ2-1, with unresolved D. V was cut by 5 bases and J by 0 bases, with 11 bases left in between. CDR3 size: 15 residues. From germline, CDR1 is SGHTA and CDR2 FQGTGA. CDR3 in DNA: TGTGCCAGCAGCCCAATTAGGAGCTCCTACAATGAGCAGTTCTTC. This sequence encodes CASSPIRSSYNEQFF.

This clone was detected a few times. CDR3 coding DNA: TGTGCCAGCAGTCGTGGGAGCAAGTCAGATACGCAGTATTTT. Translating it yields CASSRGSKSDTQYF. The V call is TRBV2, the J call TRBJ2-3; maybe TRBD2 (5 bases). CDR3 length equals 14 residues. CDR1 is SNHLY and CDR2 is FYNNEI in the germline V gene. Trimming pared 5 bases from V and 4 bases from J, leaving 13 bases between. Full variable domain (missing parts from reference TRBV2 and TRBJ2-3): EPEVTQTPSHQVTQMGQEVILRCVPISNHLYFYWYRQILGQKVEFLVSFYNNEISEKSEIFDDQFSVERPDGSNFTLKIRSTKLEDSAMYFCASSRGSKSDTQYFGPGTRLTVL.

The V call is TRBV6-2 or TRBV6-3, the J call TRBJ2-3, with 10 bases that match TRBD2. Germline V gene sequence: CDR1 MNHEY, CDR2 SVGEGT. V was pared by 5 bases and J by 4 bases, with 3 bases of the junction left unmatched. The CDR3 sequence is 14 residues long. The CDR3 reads CASSLAGEADTQYF. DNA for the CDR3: TGTGCCAGCAGTCTAGCGGGAGAGGCAGATACGCAGTATTTT.

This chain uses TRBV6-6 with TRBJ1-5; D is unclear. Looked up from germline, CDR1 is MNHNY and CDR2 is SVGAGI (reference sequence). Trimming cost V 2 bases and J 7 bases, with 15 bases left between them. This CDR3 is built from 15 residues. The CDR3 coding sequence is TGTGCCAGCAGTTACCTAGTGGGAGTGGGGCAGCCCCAGCATTTT. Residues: CASSYLVGVGQPQHF.

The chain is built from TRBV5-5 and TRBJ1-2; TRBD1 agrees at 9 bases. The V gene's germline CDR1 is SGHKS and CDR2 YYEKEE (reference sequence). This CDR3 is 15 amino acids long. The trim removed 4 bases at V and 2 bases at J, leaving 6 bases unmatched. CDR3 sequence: CASSNTGGENYGYTF. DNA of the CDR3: TGTGCCAGCAGCAACACAGGGGGCGAGAACTATGGCTACACCTTC.

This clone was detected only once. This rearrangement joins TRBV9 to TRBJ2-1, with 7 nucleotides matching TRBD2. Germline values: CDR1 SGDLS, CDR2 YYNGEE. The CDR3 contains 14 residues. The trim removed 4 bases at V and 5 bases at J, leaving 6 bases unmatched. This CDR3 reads CASSPRDYNNEQFF. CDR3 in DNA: TGTGCCAGCAGCCCTCGGGACTATAACAATGAGCAGTTCTTC.

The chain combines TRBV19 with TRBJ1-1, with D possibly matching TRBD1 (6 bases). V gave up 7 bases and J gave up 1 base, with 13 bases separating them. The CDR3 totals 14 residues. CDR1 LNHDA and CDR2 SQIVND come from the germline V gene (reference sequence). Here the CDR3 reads CASNRGQQNTEAFF. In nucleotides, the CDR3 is TGTGCCAGTAATCGAGGACAGCAGAACACTGAAGCTTTCTTT.

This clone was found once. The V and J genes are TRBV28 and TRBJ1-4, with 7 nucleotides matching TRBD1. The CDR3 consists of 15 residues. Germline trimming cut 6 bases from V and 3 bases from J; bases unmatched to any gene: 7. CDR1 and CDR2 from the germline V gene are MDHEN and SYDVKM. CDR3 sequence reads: CASRPAGQPNEKLFF. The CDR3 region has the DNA TGTGCCAGCAGGCCCGCGGGACAGCCTAATGAAAAACTGTTTTTT.

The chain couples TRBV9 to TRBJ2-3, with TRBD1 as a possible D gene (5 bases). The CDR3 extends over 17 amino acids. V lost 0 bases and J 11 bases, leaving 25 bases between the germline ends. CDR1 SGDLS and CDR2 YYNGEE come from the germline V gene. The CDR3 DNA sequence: TGTGCCAGCAGCGTAGGGCCAGGGCCCAGAGGAGATACTGGGCAGTATTTT. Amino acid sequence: CASSVGPGPRGDTGQYF.

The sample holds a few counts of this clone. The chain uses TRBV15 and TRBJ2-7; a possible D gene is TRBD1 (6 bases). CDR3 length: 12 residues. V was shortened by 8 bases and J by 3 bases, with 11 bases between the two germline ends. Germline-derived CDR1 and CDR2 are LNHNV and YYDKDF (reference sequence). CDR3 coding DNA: TGTGCCACCTTGGGACATCTCTACGAGCAGTACGTC. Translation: CATLGHLYEQYV.

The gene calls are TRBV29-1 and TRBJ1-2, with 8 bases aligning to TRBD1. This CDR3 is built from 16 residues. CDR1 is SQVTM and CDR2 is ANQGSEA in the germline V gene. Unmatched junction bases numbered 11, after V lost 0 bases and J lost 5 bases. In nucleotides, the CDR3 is TGCAGCGTTGAAGATCTGTTTCAAACAGGGGGGTATGGCTACACCTTC. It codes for CSVEDLFQTGGYGYTF.

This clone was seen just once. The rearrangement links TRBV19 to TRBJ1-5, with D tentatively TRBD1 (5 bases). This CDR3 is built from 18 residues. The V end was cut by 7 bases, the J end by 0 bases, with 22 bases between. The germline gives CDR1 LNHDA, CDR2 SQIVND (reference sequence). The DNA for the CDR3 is TGTGCCAGTATTGCTCCTGGGCAGGGATTATATAGCAATCAGCCCCAGCATTTT. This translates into CASIAPGQGLYSNQPQHF.

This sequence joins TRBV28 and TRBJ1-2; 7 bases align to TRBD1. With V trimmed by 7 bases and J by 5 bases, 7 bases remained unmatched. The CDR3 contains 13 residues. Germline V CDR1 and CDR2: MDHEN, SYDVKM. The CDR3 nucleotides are TGTGCCAGCACCCCGGGACAGACTTATGGCTACACCTTC. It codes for CASTPGQTYGYTF.

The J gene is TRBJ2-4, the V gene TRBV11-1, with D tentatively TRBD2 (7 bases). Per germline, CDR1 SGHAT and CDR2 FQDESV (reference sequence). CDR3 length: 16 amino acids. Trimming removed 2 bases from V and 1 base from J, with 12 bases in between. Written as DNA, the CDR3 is TGTGCCAGCAGCTTAAGGGGGGGTAGCGCCAAAAACATTCAGTACTTC. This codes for CASSLRGGSAKNIQYF.

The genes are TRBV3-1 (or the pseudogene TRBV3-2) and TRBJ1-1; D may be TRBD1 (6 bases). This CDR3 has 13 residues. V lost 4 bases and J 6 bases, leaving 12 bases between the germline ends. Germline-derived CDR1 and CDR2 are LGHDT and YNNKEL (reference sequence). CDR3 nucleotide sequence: TGTGCCAGCAGCCCCGGGGGGGCAGCTGAAGCTTTCTTT. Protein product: CASSPGGAAEAFF.

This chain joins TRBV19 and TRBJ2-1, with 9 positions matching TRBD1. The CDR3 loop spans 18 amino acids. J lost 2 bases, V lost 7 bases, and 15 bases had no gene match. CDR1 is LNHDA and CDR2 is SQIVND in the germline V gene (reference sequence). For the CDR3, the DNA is TGTGCCAGTAAAAAACAGGGGGCGCGGGTTGCACCCTACAATGAGCAGTTCTTC. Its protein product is CASKKQGARVAPYNEQFF.

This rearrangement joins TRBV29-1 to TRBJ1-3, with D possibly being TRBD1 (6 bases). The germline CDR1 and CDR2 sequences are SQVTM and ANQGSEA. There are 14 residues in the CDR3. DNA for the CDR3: TGCAGTCTCAAACCCGGGACACCTGGAAACACCATATATTTT. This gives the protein CSLKPGTPGNTIYF.

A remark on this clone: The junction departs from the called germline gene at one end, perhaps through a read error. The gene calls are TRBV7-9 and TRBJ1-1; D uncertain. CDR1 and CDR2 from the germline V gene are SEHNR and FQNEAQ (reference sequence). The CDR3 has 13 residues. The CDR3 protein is CASSQIMVQAGIF. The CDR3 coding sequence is TGTGCCAGCAGTCAAATAATGGTCCAGGCCGGCATCTTT.

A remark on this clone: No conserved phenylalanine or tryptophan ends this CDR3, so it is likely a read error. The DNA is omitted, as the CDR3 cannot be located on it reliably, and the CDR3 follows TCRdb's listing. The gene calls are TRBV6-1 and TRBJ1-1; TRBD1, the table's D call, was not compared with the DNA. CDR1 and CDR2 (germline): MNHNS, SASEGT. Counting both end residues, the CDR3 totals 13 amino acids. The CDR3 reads CASSEAGDSRRTL.